The 17 T cell receptor beta chains presented below share a single source sample, sequenced in a study of Ad26.COV2.S vaccination and SARS-CoV-2 variants. Clones were sequenced by immunoSEQ multiplex PCR, and TCRdb holds only the in-frame ones, with some missing. The sample lists over 85,000 clones, approximately 77% occurring once. The specimen was peripheral blood, collected after recovery from COVID-19. The receptors here all came from a human donor who had recovered from COVID-19.

The chain uses TRBV14 and TRBJ1-2; D is unclear. The ends were cut back, 2 bases at V and 5 bases at J, with 9 bases in the middle. CDR1 SGHDN and CDR2 FVKESK come from the germline V gene. CDR3 size: 13 residues. The CDR3 protein is CASSQFRGYGYTF. CDR3 bases: TGTGCCAGCAGCCAATTCCGAGGGTATGGCTACACCTTC.

V gene TRBV2 combines with J gene TRBJ2-1; 13 bases match TRBD2. CDR1 is SNHLY and CDR2 is FYNNEI in the germline V gene. The CDR3 has 15 amino acids. With 5 bases clipped from V and 4 bases from J, the junction kept 2 bases outside the gene matches. CDR3 coding DNA: TGTGCCAGCAGTCCGACTAGCGGGAGGTACAATGAGCAGTTCTTC. The encoded protein is CASSPTSGRYNEQFF.

The chain joins TRBV23-1 to TRBJ1-3, with TRBD1 identical over 7 bases. TRBV23-1 is treated as an ORF (open reading frame) with a function not yet certain. Trimming removed 2 bases from V and 0 bases from J; junction bases left unmatched: 10. The CDR3 covers 18 residues. The CDR3 is CASSQGTDFNLSGNTIYF. CDR3 nucleotides: TGCGCCAGCAGTCAAGGGACAGACTTCAACCTCTCTGGAAACACCATATATTTT.

The genes are TRBV6-2 or TRBV6-3 and TRBJ2-7; D is unclear. V shed 2 bases and J shed 5 bases, with 16 bases lying between them. CDR3 size: 15 residues. Germline lookup yields CDR1 MNHEY and CDR2 SVGEGT. Here the CDR3 reads CASSYGVFNPHEQYF. In DNA form, the CDR3 reads TGTGCCAGCAGTTACGGGGTCTTCAATCCCCACGAGCAGTACTTC.

This clone was observed once. The rearrangement links TRBV4-2 to TRBJ1-2; 8 nucleotides match TRBD1. V trimming: 7 bases; J trimming: 6 bases; junction bases outside the gene matches: 10. CDR3 length: 14 residues. Germline V CDR1 and CDR2: LGHNA, YNFKEQ. CDR3 nucleotide sequence: TGTGCCAGCACGTCCTACAGGGGGTGGAATGGCTACACCTTC. It is translated as CASTSYRGWNGYTF.

The chain recombines TRBV5-4 with TRBJ2-1; no firm D call. This CDR3 is 12 amino acids long. Per germline, CDR1 SGHNT and CDR2 YYREEE (reference sequence). Trimming removed 3 bases from V and 5 bases from J, with 6 bases in between. CDR3 nucleotide sequence: TGTGCCAGCAGCTCCTGGAACAATGAGCAGTTCTTC. Its translation is CASSSWNNEQFF.

In its sample, this clone was seen once. The chain carries TRBV7-2 and TRBJ1-5; possibly TRBD1 for D (5 bases). This CDR3 contains 14 residues. The germline CDR1 and CDR2 sequences are SGHTA and FQGNSA. Between the trimmed V and J ends, which lost 5 bases and 4 bases, there was a span of 12 bases. The CDR3 spells CASSGTGFNQPQHF. CDR3 DNA sequence: TGTGCCAGCAGCGGCACAGGTTTTAATCAGCCCCAGCATTTT.

The chain has TRBV7-9 and TRBJ1-1, with D hard to call. Germline CDR1 reads SEHNR; CDR2 reads FQNEAQ (reference sequence). The CDR3 is 12 residues long. This chain's CDR3 is CANSLDNAEAFF. Here the CDR3 DNA reads TGTGCTAACAGCTTAGATAACGCTGAAGCTTTCTTT.

The V call is TRBV11-3, the J call TRBJ1-1, with D hard to call. V lost 5 bases and J 0 bases, leaving 7 bases between the germline ends. The CDR3 is 13 residues long. Germline V gene data show CDR1 as SGHNT and CDR2 as YENEEA. The CDR3 loop reads CASSAPMNTEAFF. The CDR3 nucleotides are TGTGCCAGCAGCGCCCCGATGAACACTGAAGCTTTCTTT.

The chain carries TRBV9 and TRBJ2-7, with D hard to call. With 0 bases removed from V and 3 bases from J, the gap between germline ends came to 10 bases. Germline CDR1 reads SGDLS; CDR2 reads YYNGEE. CDR3 length: 14 amino acids. The CDR3 coding sequence is TGTGCCAGCAGCGTAGATGGGGTAAGCTACGAGCAGTACTTC. As protein: CASSVDGVSYEQYF.

J is TRBJ1-1 and V is TRBV5-1; 10 positions match TRBD1. Unmatched junction bases numbered 3, after V lost 0 bases and J lost 1 base. The CDR3 is 16 amino acids. The germline gives CDR1 SGHRS, CDR2 YFSETQ. As DNA, the CDR3 is TGCGCCAGCAGCTTGGTGGGACAGGGGCCGAACACTGAAGCTTTCTTT. Its protein is CASSLVGQGPNTEAFF.

The rearrangement uses TRBV6-8 and TRBJ1-3, with TRBD1 as a possible D gene (5 bases). This CDR3 contains 17 residues. Germline V gene data show CDR1 as MNHGY and CDR2 as SAAAGT. V lost 5 bases and J 0 bases, leaving 17 bases between the germline ends. The CDR3 protein is CASSPDTGRSSGNTIYF. The CDR3 DNA follows: TGTGCCAGCAGTCCCGATACAGGTAGAAGCTCTGGAAACACCATATATTTT.

A few counts support this clone. The chain employs TRBV6-6 and TRBJ2-7; 10 bases map to TRBD1. CDR1 and CDR2 from the germline V gene are MNHNY and SVGAGI (reference sequence). This CDR3 is 15 amino acids long. The J segment lost 6 bases and the V segment lost 2 bases, leaving 7 bases of the junction unmatched. The CDR3 spells CASSYPTGGIGEQYF. The CDR3 DNA reads as TGTGCCAGCAGTTACCCGACAGGGGGCATAGGCGAGCAGTACTTC.

J is TRBJ2-7 and V is TRBV4-3; D possibly matches TRBD1 or TRBD2 (5 bases each). Per germline, CDR1 LGHNA and CDR2 YSLEER. V lost 3 bases to trimming and J lost 3 bases, with 15 bases between them. The CDR3 extends over 15 amino acids. CDR3 sequence (DNA): TGCGCCAGCAGCCACCTGAGGGACCGAAGCTACGAGCAGTACTTC. Amino acid sequence: CASSHLRDRSYEQYF.

This chain connects TRBV25-1 to TRBJ2-3; 10 nucleotides align to TRBD2. Germline trimming cut 3 bases from V and 4 bases from J; bases unmatched to any gene: 4. Germline assignment: CDR1 MGHDK and CDR2 SYGVNS. This CDR3 region has 15 residues. The CDR3 region is CASSEVGLAADTQYF. Written as DNA, the CDR3 is TGTGCCAGCAGTGAGGTAGGACTAGCGGCAGATACGCAGTATTTT.

This clone has only one observation. The V and J genes are TRBV13 and TRBJ2-7; possible D gene TRBD1, 5 bases. CDR3 size: 14 residues. V lost 8 bases and J lost 4, with 18 bases in between. Germline loops: CDR1 PRHDT, CDR2 FYEKMQ (reference sequence). CDR3 sequence reads: CASSPDKVRYEQYF. DNA of the CDR3: TGTGCCAGCTCCCCGGACAAGGTCAGGTACGAGCAGTACTTC.

This clone appeared a single time. CDR3 in DNA: TGTGCCAGCAGCTTAGAGGGGGCTAACTACAATGAGCAGTTCTTC. Its protein product is CASSLEGANYNEQFF. This chain joins TRBV7-3 and TRBJ2-1, with 7 bases that match TRBD1. V was clipped by 2 bases and J by 3 bases; unmatched bases: 4. Germline values: CDR1 SGHTA, CDR2 FQGTGA. This CDR3 region has 15 residues.